A selection of T cell receptor beta chains follows, all from one sample in a study of cytomegalovirus exposure and HLA in healthy donors. Some clones are missing from TCRdb's copy, which holds only in-frame ones; the method was immunoSEQ multiplex PCR. The sample has about 150,000 clones, roughly 81% seen once; the top ten hold around 5%. The specimen sequenced was PBMCs. The receptors come from a girl aged 10 to 17 in good health and CMV-seropositive. The CDR3 runs from the conserved cysteine through the conserved F or W. The D gene is left open where the match is weak. Expanded clones get a size class; other rows say once, few or many, or leave the size out.

>NA|NA|TRBJ2-5|TRBV4-2
TGTGCCAGCAGCCAAGCGCAGGGCCAAGAGACCCAGTACTTC
CASSQAQGQETQYF
>NA|TRBD2|TRBJ2-5|TRBV11-3
TGTGCCAGCAGCTTAGCCGCCGTACTAGCGGGACGAAAAGAGACCCAGTACTTC
CASSLAAVLAGRKETQYF
>NA|TRBD1|TRBJ2-7|TRBV19
TGTGCCAGTAGTACCGATACAGGGGGCCTGATCTACGAGCAGTACTTC
CASSTDTGGLIYEQYF
>NA|NA|TRBJ2-7|TRBV4-2
TGTGCCAGCAGCCTAAGACAAGCCTCCTACGAGCAGTACTTC
CASSLRQASYEQYF
>NA|TRBD2|TRBJ2-7|TRBV6-1
TGTGCCAGCAGTGAACTCCCTAGCGGGGAGTACTTC
CASSELPSGEYF
>NA|NA|TRBJ2-3|TRBV27
TGTGCCAGCAGCGCCGAAGCAGGGAGGTTTGCAGATACGCAGTATTTT
CASSAEAGRFADTQYF
>NA|NA|TRBJ1-1|TRBV11-3
TGTGCCAGCAGCTCCACTGTGAACACTGAAGCTTTCTTT
CASSSTVNTEAFF
>NA|TRBD2|TRBJ2-3|TRBV4-2
TGTGCCAGCAGCCGGGGACTAGCGGGGGTTACAGATACGCAGTATTTT
CASSRGLAGVTDTQYF
>NA|NA|TRBJ1-1|TRBV29-1
TGCAGCGTTGGGGCCGGTAACACTGAAGCTTTCTTT
CSVGAGNTEAFF
>NA|NA|TRBJ2-5|TRBV7-9
TGTGCCAGCAGCTTTCGGGGAGCAGGGGCTATTGCGGAGACCCAGTACTTC
CASSFRGAGAIAETQYF
>NA|TRBD1|TRBJ1-2|TRBV28
TGTGCCAGCAGTGCGTCGGACAGGGACTATGGCTACACCTTC
CASSASDRDYGYTF
>NA|NA|TRBJ2-5|TRBV9
TGTGCCAGCAGCGAGGCGGGGGCCCCACAAGAGACCCAGTACTTC
CASSEAGAPQETQYF
>NA|TRBD2|TRBJ2-1|TRBV7-9
TGTGCCAGCAGCTTAAAGGCTAGCGGGTACAATGAGCAGTTCTTC
CASSLKASGYNEQFF
>once|NA|TRBJ1-2|TRBV6-5
TGTGCCAGCAGTTACCGTCGGCAGGGTACTATGGGCTACACCTTC
CASSYRRQGTMGYTF
>NA|NA|TRBJ1-1|TRBV5-6
TGTGCCAGCGTCGGCGGGGGGAACACTGAAGCTTTCTTT
CASVGGGNTEAFF
>NA|TRBD1|TRBJ1-2|TRBV5-1
TGCGCCAGCAGCTTACAGGGGGCTGACTATGGCTACACCTTC
CASSLQGADYGYTF
>NA|NA|TRBJ1-1|TRBV4-1
TGCGCCAGCAGCCAAAGGATGGCATCCAATCCGGGCACTGAAGCTTTCTTT
CASSQRMASNPGTEAFF
>NA|TRBD1|TRBJ1-2|TRBV30
TGTGCCTGGGACAGGGGTGGTAATGGCTACACCTTC
CAWDRGGNGYTF
>NA|NA|TRBJ2-3|TRBV5-4
TGTGCCAGCAGCTTGGCAGGTTTCTTAAAAGATACGCAGTATTTT
CASSLAGFLKDTQYF
>few|NA|TRBJ1-2|TRBV5-4
TGTGCCAGCCGGGCGCAGACAGACATCTTCTATGGCTACACCTTC
CASRAQTDIFYGYTF
>NA|TRBD1|TRBJ2-3|TRBV10-1
TGCGCCAGCAGTGATCGGACAGGTGGCACAGATACGCAGTATTTT
CASSDRTGGTDTQYF